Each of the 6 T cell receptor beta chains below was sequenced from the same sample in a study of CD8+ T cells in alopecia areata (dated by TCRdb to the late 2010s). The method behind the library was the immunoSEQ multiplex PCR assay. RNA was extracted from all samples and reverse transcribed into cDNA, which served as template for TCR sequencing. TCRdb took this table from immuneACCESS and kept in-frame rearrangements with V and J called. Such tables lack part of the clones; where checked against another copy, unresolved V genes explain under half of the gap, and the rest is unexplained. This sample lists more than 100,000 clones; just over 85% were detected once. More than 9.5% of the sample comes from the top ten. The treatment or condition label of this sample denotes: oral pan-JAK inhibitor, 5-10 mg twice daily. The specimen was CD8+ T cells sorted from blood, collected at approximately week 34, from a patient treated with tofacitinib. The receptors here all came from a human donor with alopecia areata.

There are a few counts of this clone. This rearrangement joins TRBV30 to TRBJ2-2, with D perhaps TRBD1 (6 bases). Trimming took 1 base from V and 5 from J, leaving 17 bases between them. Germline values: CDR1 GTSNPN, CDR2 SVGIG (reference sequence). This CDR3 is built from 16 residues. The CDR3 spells CAWSALPGHKTGELFF. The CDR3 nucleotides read TGTGCCTGGAGTGCACTACCGGGACACAAGACCGGGGAGCTGTTTTTT. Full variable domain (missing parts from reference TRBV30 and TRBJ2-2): SQTIHQWPATLVQPVGSPLSLECTVEGTSNPNLYWYRQAAGRGLQLLFYSVGIGQISSEVPQNLSASRPQDRQFILSSKKLLLSDSGFYLCAWSALPGHKTGELFFGEGSRLTVL.

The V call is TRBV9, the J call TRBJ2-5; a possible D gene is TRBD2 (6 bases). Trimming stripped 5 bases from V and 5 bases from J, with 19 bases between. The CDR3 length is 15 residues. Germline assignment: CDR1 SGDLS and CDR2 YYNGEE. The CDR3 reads CASRGGPPQSETQYF. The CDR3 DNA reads TGTGCCAGCAGGGGAGGTCCCCCCCAATCGGAGACCCAGTACTTC.

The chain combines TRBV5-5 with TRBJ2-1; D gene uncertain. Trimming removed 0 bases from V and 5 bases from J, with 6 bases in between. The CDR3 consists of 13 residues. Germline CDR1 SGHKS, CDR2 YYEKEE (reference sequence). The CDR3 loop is CASSLGTDNEQFF. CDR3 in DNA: TGTGCCAGCAGCTTGGGCACGGACAATGAGCAGTTCTTC.

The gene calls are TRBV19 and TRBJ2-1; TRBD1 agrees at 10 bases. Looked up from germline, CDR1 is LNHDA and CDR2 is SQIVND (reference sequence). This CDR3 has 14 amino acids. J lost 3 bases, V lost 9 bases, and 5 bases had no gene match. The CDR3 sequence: CARTGTGVYNEQFF. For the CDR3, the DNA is TGTGCCAGGACCGGGACAGGGGTCTACAATGAGCAGTTCTTC. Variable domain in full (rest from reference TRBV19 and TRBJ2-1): DGGITQSPKYLFRKEGQNVTLSCEQNLNHDAMYWYRQDPGQGLRLIYYSQIVNDFQKGDIAEGYSVSREKKESFPLTVTSAQKNPTAFYLCARTGTGVYNEQFFGPGTRLTVL.

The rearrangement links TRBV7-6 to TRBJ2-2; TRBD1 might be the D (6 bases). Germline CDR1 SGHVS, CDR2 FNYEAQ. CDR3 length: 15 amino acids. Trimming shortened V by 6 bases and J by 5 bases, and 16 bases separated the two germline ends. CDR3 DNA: TGTGCCAGCAGATTTCGCGCAGGGGTAACCGGGGAGCTGTTTTTT. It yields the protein CASRFRAGVTGELFF.

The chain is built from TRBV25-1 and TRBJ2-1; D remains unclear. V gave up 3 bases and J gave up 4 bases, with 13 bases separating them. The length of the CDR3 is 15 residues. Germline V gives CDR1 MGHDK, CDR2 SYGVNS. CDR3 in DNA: TGTGCCAGCAGTGATGGGTACTCCTCGTACAATGAGCAGTTCTTC. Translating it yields CASSDGYSSYNEQFF.